This T cell receptor (beta chain) was profiled in a study of siplizumab effects on memory and regulatory T cells. The repertoire was sequenced with immunoSEQ multiplex PCR; TCRdb's copy has only in-frame clones and lacks some. This sample carries more than 95,000 clones, around 94% of them seen once, and the ten largest clones take roughly 1.5%. Points on this clone: Its antigen is unknown.

This CDR3 region has 15 residues. The germline V gene has CDR1 LNHDA and CDR2 SQIVND (reference sequence). The J segment lost 5 bases and the V segment lost 5 bases, leaving 9 bases of the junction unmatched. Study observations and caveats: Siplizumab significantly decreased alloreactive sequences from unstimulated CD4+ memory cells.

Source material: non-Treg CD4+ T cells sorted from blood. The clonotype originates from a human donor in good health. The chain uses TRBV19 and TRBJ1-2, with 9 bases lining up with TRBD1. CDR3 region: CASSDAGTGKYGYTF. The CDR3 region has the DNA TGTGCCAGTAGTGACGCCGGGACAGGGAAGTATGGCTACACCTTC.